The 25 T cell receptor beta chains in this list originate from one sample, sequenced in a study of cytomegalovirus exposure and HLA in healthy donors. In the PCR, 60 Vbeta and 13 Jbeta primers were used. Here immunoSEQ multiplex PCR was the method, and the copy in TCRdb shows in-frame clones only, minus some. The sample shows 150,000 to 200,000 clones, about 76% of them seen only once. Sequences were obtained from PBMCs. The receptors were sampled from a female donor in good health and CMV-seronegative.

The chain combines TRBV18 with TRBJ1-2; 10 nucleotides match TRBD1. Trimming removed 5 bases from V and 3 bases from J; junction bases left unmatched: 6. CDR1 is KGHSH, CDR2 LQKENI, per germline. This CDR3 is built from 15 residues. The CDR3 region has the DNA TGTGCCAGCTCAGCTGACAGGGGGCTTGACTATGGCTACACCTTC. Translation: CASSADRGLDYGYTF.

CDR3 nucleotide sequence: TGTGCCAGCAGAAAGGGGGCCTCCATGAACACTGAAGCTTTCTTT. Its translation is CASRKGASMNTEAFF. The chain combines TRBV7-3 with TRBJ1-1, with 7 nucleotides matching TRBD1. The CDR3 runs 15 residues. V lost 6 bases to trimming and J lost 0 bases; unmatched junction nucleotides: 7. CDR1 is SGHTA, CDR2 FQGTGA, per germline.

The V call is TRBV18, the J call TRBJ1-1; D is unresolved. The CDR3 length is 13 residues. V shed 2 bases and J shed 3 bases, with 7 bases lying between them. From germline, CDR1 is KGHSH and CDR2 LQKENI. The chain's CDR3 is CASSPSRDTEAFF. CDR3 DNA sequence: TGTGCCAGCTCACCATCTCGGGACACTGAAGCTTTCTTT.

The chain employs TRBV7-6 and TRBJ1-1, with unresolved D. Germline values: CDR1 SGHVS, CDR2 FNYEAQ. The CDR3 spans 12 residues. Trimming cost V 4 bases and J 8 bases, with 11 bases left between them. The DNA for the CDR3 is TGTGCCAGCAGCTCCGGTGTACAGGAAGCTTTCTTT. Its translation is CASSSGVQEAFF.

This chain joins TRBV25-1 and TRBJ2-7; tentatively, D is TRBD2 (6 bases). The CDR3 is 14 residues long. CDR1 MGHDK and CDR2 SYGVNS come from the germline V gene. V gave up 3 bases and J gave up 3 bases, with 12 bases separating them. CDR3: CASSDFGTHYEQYF. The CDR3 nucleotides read TGTGCCAGCAGTGACTTCGGGACTCACTACGAGCAGTACTTC.

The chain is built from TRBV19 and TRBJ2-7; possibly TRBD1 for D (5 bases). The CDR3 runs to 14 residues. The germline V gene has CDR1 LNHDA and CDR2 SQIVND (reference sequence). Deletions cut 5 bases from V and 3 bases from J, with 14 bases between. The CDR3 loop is CASSPTGNYYEQYF. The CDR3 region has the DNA TGTGCCAGTAGTCCTACAGGAAACTACTACGAGCAGTACTTC.

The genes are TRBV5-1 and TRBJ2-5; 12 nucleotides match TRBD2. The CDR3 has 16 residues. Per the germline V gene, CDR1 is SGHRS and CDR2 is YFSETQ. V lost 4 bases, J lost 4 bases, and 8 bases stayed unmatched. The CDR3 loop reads CASSPASGGAPETQYF. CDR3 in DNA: TGCGCCAGCAGCCCGGCTAGCGGGGGGGCCCCAGAGACCCAGTACTTC.

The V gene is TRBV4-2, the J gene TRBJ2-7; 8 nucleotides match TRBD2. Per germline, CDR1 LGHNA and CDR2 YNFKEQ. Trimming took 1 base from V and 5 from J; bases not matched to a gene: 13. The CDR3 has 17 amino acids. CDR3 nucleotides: TGTGCCAGCAGCCAAGCCCCCTTGGCAGCGGGAGTTCACGAGCAGTACTTC. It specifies CASSQAPLAAGVHEQYF.

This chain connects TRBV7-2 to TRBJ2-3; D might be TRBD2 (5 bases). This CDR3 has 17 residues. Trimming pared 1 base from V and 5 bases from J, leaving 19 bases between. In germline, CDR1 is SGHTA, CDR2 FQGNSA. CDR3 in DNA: TGTGCCAGCAGCTTAGGGTCAGCCCGGGGTTCGGGAGATACGCAGTATTTT. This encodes CASSLGSARGSGDTQYF.

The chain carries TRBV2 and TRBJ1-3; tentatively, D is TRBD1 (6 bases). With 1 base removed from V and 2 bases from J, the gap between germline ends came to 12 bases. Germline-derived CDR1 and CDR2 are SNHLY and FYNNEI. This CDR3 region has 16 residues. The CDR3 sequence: CASSEDAGAAGNTIYF. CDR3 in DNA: TGTGCCAGCAGTGAAGACGCGGGGGCGGCTGGAAACACCATATATTTT.

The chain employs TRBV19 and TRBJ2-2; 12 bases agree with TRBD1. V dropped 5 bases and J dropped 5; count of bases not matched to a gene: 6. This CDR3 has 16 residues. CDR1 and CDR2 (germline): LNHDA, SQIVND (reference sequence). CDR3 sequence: CASSGGQGAGTGELFF. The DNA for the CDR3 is TGTGCCAGTAGTGGGGGACAGGGGGCGGGTACCGGGGAGCTGTTTTTT. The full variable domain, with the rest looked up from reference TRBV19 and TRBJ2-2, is DGGITQSPKYLFRKEGQNVTLSCEQNLNHDAMYWYRQDPGQGLRLIYYSQIVNDFQKGDIAEGYSVSREKKESFPLTVTSAQKNPTAFYLCASSGGQGAGTGELFFGEGSRLTVL.

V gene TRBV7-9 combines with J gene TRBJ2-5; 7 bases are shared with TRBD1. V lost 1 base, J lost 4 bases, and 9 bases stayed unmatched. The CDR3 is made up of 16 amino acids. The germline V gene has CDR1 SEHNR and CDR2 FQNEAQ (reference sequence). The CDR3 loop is CASSLVEGRGLETQYF. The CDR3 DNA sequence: TGTGCCAGCAGCTTAGTGGAAGGCAGGGGGTTAGAGACCCAGTACTTC.

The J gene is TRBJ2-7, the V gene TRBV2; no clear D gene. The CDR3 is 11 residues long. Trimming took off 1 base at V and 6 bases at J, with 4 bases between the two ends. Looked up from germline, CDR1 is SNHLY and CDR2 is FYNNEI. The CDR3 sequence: CASSEGGEQYF. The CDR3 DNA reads TGTGCCAGCAGTGAAGGAGGCGAGCAGTACTTC.

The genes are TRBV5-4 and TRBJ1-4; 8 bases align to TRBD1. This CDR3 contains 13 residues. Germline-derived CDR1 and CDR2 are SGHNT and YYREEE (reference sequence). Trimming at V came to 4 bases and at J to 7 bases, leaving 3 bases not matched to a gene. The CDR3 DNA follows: TGTGCCAGCAGCAAGGACAGGGCTGAAAAACTGTTTTTT. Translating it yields CASSKDRAEKLFF.

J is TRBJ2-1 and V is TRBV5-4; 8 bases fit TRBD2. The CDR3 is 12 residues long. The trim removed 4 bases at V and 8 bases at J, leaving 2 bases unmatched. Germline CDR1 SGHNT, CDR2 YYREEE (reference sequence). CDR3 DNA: TGTGCCAGCAGCCCGACTAGCGATGAGCAGTTCTTC. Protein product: CASSPTSDEQFF.

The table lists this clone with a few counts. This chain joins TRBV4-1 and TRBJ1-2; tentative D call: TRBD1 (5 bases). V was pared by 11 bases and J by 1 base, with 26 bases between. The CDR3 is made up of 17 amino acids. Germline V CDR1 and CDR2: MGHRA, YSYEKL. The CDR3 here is CASHPRGGMAFNYGYTF. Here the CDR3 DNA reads TGCGCCTCCCATCCCCGGGGGGGTATGGCCTTTAACTATGGCTACACCTTC.

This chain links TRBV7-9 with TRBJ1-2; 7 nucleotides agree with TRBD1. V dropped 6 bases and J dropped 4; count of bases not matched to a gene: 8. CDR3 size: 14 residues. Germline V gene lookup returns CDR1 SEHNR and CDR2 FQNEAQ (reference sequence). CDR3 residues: CASSPDGQAYGYTF. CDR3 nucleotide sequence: TGTGCCAGCAGTCCGGACGGACAGGCCTATGGCTACACCTTC.

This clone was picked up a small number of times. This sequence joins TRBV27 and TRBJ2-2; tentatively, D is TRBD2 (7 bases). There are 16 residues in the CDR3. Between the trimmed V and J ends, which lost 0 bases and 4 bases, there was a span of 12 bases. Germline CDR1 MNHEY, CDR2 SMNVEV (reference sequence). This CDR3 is CASSLSGGGGTGELFF. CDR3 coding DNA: TGTGCCAGCAGTTTATCGGGAGGGGGAGGCACCGGGGAGCTGTTTTTT.

CDR3 nucleotide sequence: TGTGCCAGCAGTGTTACTAGCGGAACTCAAGAGACCCAGTACTTC. Protein sequence: CASSVTSGTQETQYF. The chain uses TRBV2 and TRBJ2-5, with 8 bases lining up with TRBD2. This CDR3 comprises 15 residues. With 4 bases clipped from V and 2 bases from J, the junction kept 6 bases outside the gene matches. From germline, CDR1 is SNHLY and CDR2 FYNNEI.

CDR3 protein: CATSRERTGAALLGGYTF. The CDR3 DNA reads as TGTGCCACCAGCAGAGAGAGGACAGGGGCCGCCCTACTAGGCGGCTACACCTTC. This chain links TRBV15 with TRBJ1-2, with 9 bases aligning to TRBD1. Germline V gene sequence: CDR1 LNHNV, CDR2 YYDKDF (reference sequence). V lost 0 bases, J lost 8 bases, and 16 bases stayed unmatched. This CDR3 region has 18 residues.

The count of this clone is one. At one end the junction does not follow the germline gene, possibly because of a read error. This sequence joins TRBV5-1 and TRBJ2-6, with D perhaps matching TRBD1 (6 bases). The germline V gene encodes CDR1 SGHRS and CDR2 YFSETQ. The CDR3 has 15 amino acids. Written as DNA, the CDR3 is TGCGCCAGCCGCCTCACAGGGTCTGGGGCCAACGGCCTGACTTTC. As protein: CASRLTGSGANGLTF.

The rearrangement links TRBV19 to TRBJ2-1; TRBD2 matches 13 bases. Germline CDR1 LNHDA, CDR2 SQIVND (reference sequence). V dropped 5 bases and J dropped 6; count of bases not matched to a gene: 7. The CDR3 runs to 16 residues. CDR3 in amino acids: CASSGKTSGRSNEQFF. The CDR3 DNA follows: TGTGCCAGTAGTGGGAAGACTAGCGGGAGGAGCAATGAGCAGTTCTTC.

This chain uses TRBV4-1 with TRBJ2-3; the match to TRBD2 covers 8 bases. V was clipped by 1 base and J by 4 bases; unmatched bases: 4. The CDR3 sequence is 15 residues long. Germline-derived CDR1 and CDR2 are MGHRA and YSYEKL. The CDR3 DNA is TGCGCCAGCAGCCAAGGACTAGCGTTGGCAGATACGCAGTATTTT. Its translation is CASSQGLALADTQYF.

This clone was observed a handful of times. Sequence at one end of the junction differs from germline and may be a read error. As DNA, the CDR3 is TGTGCCAGCAACTTAGCGGGAGGTGGAGAGACCCAGTACTTC. It is translated as CASNLAGGGETQYF. The chain links TRBV7-8 to TRBJ2-5; 10 nucleotides align to TRBD2. This CDR3 region has 14 residues. Germline V lookup: CDR1 SGHVS, CDR2 FQNEAQ.

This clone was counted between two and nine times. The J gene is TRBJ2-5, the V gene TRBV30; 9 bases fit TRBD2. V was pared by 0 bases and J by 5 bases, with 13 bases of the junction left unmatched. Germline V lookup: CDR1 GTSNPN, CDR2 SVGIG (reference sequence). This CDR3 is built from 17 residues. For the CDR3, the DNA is TGTGCCTGGAGTGTAAGGTTAGCGGGAGTTTTCAGGGAGACCCAGTACTTC. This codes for CAWSVRLAGVFRETQYF. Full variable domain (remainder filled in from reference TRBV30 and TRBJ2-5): SQTIHQWPATLVQPVGSPLSLECTVEGTSNPNLYWYRQAAGRGLQLLFYSVGIGQISSEVPQNLSASRPQDRQFILSSKKLLLSDSGFYLCAWSVRLAGVFRETQYFGPGTRLLVL.